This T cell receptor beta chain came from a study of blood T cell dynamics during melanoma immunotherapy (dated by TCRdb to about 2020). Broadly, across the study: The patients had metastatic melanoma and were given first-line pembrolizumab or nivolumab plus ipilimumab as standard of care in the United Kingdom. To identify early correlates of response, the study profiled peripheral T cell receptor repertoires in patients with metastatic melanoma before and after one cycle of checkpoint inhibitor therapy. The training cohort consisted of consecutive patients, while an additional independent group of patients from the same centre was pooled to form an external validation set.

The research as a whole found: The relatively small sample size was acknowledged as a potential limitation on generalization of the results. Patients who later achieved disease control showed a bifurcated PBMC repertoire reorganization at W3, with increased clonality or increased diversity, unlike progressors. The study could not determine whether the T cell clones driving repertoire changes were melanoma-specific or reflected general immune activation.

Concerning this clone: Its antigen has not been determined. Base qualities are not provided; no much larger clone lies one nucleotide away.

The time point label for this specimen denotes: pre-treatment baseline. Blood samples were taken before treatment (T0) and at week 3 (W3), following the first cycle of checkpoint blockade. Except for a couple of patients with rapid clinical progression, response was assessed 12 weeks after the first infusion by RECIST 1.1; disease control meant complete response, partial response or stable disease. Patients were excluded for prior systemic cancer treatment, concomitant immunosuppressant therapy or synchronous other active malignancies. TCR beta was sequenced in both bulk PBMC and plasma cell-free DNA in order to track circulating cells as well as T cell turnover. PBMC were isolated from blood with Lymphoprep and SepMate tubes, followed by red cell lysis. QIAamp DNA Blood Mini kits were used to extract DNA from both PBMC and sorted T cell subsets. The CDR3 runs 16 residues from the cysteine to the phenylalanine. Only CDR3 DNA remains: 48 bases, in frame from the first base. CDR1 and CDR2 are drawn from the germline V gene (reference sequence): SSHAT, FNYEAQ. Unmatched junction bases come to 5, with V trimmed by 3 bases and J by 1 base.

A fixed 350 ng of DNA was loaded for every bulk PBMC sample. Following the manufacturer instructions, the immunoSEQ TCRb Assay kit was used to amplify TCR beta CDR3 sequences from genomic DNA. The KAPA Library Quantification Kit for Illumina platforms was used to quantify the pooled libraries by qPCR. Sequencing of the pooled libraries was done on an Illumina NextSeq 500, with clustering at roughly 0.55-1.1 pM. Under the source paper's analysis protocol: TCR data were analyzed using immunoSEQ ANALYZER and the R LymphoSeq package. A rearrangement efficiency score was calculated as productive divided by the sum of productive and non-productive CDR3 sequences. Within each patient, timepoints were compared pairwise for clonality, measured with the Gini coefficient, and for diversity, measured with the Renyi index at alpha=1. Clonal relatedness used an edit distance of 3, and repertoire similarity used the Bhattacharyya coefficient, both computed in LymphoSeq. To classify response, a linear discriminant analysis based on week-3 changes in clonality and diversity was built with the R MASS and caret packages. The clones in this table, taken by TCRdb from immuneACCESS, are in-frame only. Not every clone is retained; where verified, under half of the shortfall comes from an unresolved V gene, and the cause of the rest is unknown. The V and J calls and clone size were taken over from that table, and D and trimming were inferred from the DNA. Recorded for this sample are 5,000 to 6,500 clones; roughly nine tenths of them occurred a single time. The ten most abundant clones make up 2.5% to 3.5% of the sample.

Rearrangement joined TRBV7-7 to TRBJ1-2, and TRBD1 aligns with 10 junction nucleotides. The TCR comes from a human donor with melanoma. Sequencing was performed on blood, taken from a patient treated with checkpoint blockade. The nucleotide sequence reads TGTGCCAGCAGCTTTTATAGGGACAGGGGTAACTATGGCTACACCTTC. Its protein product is CASSFYRDRGNYGYTF. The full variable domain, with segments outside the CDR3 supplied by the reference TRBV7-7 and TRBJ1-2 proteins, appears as GAGVSQSPRYKVTKRGQDVTLRCDPISSHATLYWYQQALGQGPEFLTYFNYEAQPDKSGLPSDRFSAERPEGSISTLTIQRTEQRDSAMYRCASSFYRDRGNYGYTFGSGTRLTVV.